A selection of T cell receptor beta chains follows, all from one sample in a study of blood T cell repertoires in COVID-19. Method: immunoSEQ multiplex PCR; TCRdb's copy keeps in-frame clones and lacks some. The sample holds 150,000 to 180,000 clones; approximately 83% are singletons and the top ten take 9% to 14%. Sequenced input: peripheral blood. These receptors were obtained from a woman aged 55-70 years with COVID-19, enrolled during active disease. The CDR3 runs from the conserved cysteine through the conserved F or W. Each record gives: V gene, clone size, D gene, J gene, CDR3 DNA, CDR3 protein. The D gene is left open where the match is weak. Clone sizes are given selectively: once, few, many, or a class where the clone is expanded.

TRBV28	.	TRBD2	TRBJ2-5	TGTGCCAGCAGTTTGGGGGGACTAGCCCAAGAGACCCAGTACTTC	CASSLGGLAQETQYF
TRBV5-1	.	.	TRBJ2-3	TGCGCCAGCAGCTTGGTATTAGCTCAGCCAGATACGCAGTATTTT	CASSLVLAQPDTQYF
TRBV4-1	.	.	TRBJ1-2	TGCGCCAGCAGCCAAGGCCCATCCGGGATGCCTTTGGGCTACACCTTC	CASSQGPSGMPLGYTF
TRBV12-3/TRBV12-4	once	TRBD1	TRBJ1-2	TGTGCCAGCAGTTACAGGGGACGCGGCTACACCTTC	CASSYRGRGYTF
TRBV19	.	TRBD1	TRBJ1-3	TGTGCCAGTAGTATTTCGGGGACAGGGGGAAACTCTGGAAACACCATATATTTT	CASSISGTGGNSGNTIYF
TRBV5-6	.	TRBD2	TRBJ2-5	TGTGCCAGCAGCACCAGGACTAGCGGCCAAGATACCCAGTACTTC	CASSTRTSGQDTQYF
TRBV24-1	.	TRBD1	TRBJ2-3	TGTGCCACCAGTGACACCGGGACAGCTAGCACAGATACGCAGTATTTT	CATSDTGTASTDTQYF
TRBV11-2	.	.	TRBJ1-4	TGTGCCAGCAGCTCCAGGACAGCTGCAACTAATGAAAAACTGTTTTTT	CASSSRTAATNEKLFF
TRBV30	.	.	TRBJ1-6	TGTGCCTGGAGTGTGAAGGGGGATTCACCCCTCCACTTT	CAWSVKGDSPLHF
TRBV6-6	.	TRBD1	TRBJ1-5	TGTGCCAGCAGGGGGACAGGCAATCAGCCCCAGCATTTT	CASRGTGNQPQHF
TRBV9	.	TRBD1	TRBJ2-5	TGTGCCAGCAGCGGACAGGGCCGTTTGGAGACCCAGTACTTC	CASSGQGRLETQYF
TRBV11-3	.	TRBD1	TRBJ2-3	TGTGCCAGCAGCCCTAGGGACAGTAGAGATACGCAGTATTTT	CASSPRDSRDTQYF
TRBV19	once	.	TRBJ2-3	TGTGCCAGTAACGAGCGGAGGCGCACAGATACGCAGTATTTT	CASNERRRTDTQYF
TRBV19	.	TRBD1	TRBJ1-1	TGTGCCAGTAGTCCGGGACAGGGGTTTGGCGCTGAAGCTTTCTTT	CASSPGQGFGAEAFF
TRBV7-6	.	TRBD1	TRBJ1-1	TGTGCCAGCAGCTTGGGAGCCGGGACAGGGATGTTCGGGACTGAAGCTTTCTTT	CASSLGAGTGMFGTEAFF
TRBV21-1	.	.	TRBJ1-1	TGTGCCAGCAGCACCAAGGATATTCTCGGGACAGAAATGAACACTGAAGCTTTCTTT	CASSTKDILGTEMNTEAFF
TRBV10-3	.	TRBD1	TRBJ1-1	TGTGCCATCAGTGACCTAACCGGGACAGCGGCCTTTGAAGCTTTCTTT	CAISDLTGTAAFEAFF
TRBV10-2	.	TRBD2	TRBJ2-7	TGCGCCAGCAGTGAGCTCGGGCTAGCGGCTAAACCCTACGAGCAGTACTTC	CASSELGLAAKPYEQYF
TRBV6-5	once	.	TRBJ1-1	TGTGCCAGCAGCCTTCTAGCGGGTACTGAAGCTTTCTTT	CASSLLAGTEAFF
TRBV5-1	.	.	TRBJ2-5	TGCGCCAGCAGTATTGGGCTCGCCCAAGAGACCCAGTACTTC	CASSIGLAQETQYF
TRBV18	.	.	TRBJ1-1	TGTGCCAGCTCACCAGGGACTAAGGTGAACACTGAAGCTTTCTTT	CASSPGTKVNTEAFF
TRBV24-1	.	TRBD2	TRBJ2-1	TGTGCCACCAGTGACTCCACATTAGCGGGGGGATACAATGAGCAGTTCTTC	CATSDSTLAGGYNEQFF
TRBV7-9	.	.	TRBJ2-2	TGTGCCAGCAGCAGCCCTTCTGAGCGGGCCTCGGAGCTGTTTTTT	CASSSPSERASELFF
TRBV11-1	.	TRBD1	TRBJ2-2	TGTGCCAGCAGCTTAAGGGGGCGTACCGGGGAGCTGTTTTTT	CASSLRGRTGELFF
TRBV5-6	.	TRBD1	TRBJ1-5	TGTGCCAGCAGCTATCAGGGGGCAGGCAATCAGCCCCAGCATTTT	CASSYQGAGNQPQHF
TRBV25-1	.	.	TRBJ1-5	TGTGCCAGCAGTGAAGGAGGGACCGGCAATCAGCCCCAGCATTTT	CASSEGGTGNQPQHF
TRBV5-1	.	TRBD2	TRBJ2-1	TGCGCCAGCAGCTTGACGAGCGGGGCGGGGAATGAGCAGTTCTTC	CASSLTSGAGNEQFF
TRBV5-8	.	TRBD2	TRBJ2-2	TGTGCCAGCAGCTTGCTAGCGGGCAAAACCGGGGAGCTGTTTTTT	CASSLLAGKTGELFF
TRBV9	.	.	TRBJ2-1	TGTGCCAGCAGCGCCATGGGGGGCTACAATGAGCAGTTCTTC	CASSAMGGYNEQFF
TRBV25-1	.	TRBD1	TRBJ1-3	TGTGCCAGCAGTGGAATGGGCGGACAGGGTGGGTCCACCATATATTTT	CASSGMGGQGGSTIYF
TRBV10-1	once	TRBD2	TRBJ2-1	TGCGCCAGCAGCGACGGGACTAGCGGGAGTGATGAGCAGTTCTTC	CASSDGTSGSDEQFF
TRBV19	once	TRBD1	TRBJ2-2	TGTGCCAGTAGAAGACAGGGCGCCGGGGAGCTGTTTTTT	CASRRQGAGELFF
TRBV5-1	.	.	TRBJ2-7	TGCGCCAGCAGCGTCGGACAGAACAACGAGCAGTACTTC	CASSVGQNNEQYF
TRBV4-2	.	.	TRBJ2-6	TGTGCCAGCAGCCGTGGCGGGGTAACTGGGGCCAACGTCCTGACTTTC	CASSRGGVTGANVLTF
TRBV7-2	.	.	TRBJ1-6	TGTGCCAGCAGCTTAGTTCGGAGTTATTCACCCCTCCACTTT	CASSLVRSYSPLHF
TRBV2	.	.	TRBJ1-2	TGTGCCAGCAGTGACAGGGCGACCTATGGCTACACCTTC	CASSDRATYGYTF
TRBV24-1	.	.	TRBJ1-4	TGTGCCACCAGTGATTCGGGGGGGCGAGGAGAAGAAAAACTGTTTTTT	CATSDSGGRGEEKLFF
TRBV24-1	.	.	TRBJ1-2	TGTGCCACCAGTGATGTAACAGGGAATGGTGGCTACACCTTC	CATSDVTGNGGYTF
TRBV7-9	.	TRBD1	TRBJ1-1	TGTGCCAGCAGCCCTGACAGGGGGTTCGGCACTGAAGCTTTCTTT	CASSPDRGFGTEAFF
TRBV19	.	.	TRBJ2-2	TGTGCCAGTAGTATAGGCAGGGGCCCTAAAGCCGGGGAGCTGTTTTTT	CASSIGRGPKAGELFF
TRBV5-4	.	.	TRBJ1-2	TGTGCCAGCAGCACTACGGGAGATGGCTACACCTTC	CASSTTGDGYTF
TRBV30	.	.	TRBJ1-5	TGTGCCTGGAGTGAGCAGGGCAATCAGCCCCAGCATTTT	CAWSEQGNQPQHF
TRBV27	.	TRBD1	TRBJ2-5	TGTGCCAGCAGCCTCACAGGGGGCATAGAGACCCAGTACTTC	CASSLTGGIETQYF
TRBV11-3	once	TRBD1	TRBJ2-2	TGTGCCAGCAGCCTACAGGGGGCGCCGACCGGGGAGCTGTTTTTT	CASSLQGAPTGELFF
TRBV15	.	.	TRBJ2-1	TGTGCCACCAAGTATAGGGGAAGGGGTCCCGATGAGCAGTTCTTC	CATKYRGRGPDEQFF
TRBV19	few	.	TRBJ1-4	TGTGCCAGTAGTATTTCCGGTGCAACTAATGAAAAACTGTTTTTT	CASSISGATNEKLFF
TRBV5-1	.	TRBD2	TRBJ2-7	TGCGCCAGCAGCCACCGACTAGCGGGAGACTACGAGCAGTACTTC	CASSHRLAGDYEQYF
TRBV29-1	.	TRBD2	TRBJ2-5	TGCAGCGCCCACGGGGGGGGCGGGGAGACCCAGTACTTC	CSAHGGGGETQYF
TRBV4-1	.	.	TRBJ2-7	TGCGCCAGCAGCCAGGGAGGCCCCGCAAACGAGCAGTACTTC	CASSQGGPANEQYF
TRBV2	.	.	TRBJ1-1	TGTGCCAGCAGTGATGGGGGGAATGGTGAAGCTTTCTTT	CASSDGGNGEAFF
TRBV30	.	.	TRBJ1-1	TGTGCCTGGATGAGAAACACTGAAGCTTTCTTT	CAWMRNTEAFF
TRBV5-5	.	.	TRBJ1-2	TGTGCCAGCAGACCACAGGGCGCCACACTTCACTATGGCTACACCTTC	CASRPQGATLHYGYTF
TRBV27	.	TRBD2	TRBJ2-5	TGTGCCAGCAGTTTAATCGGGACTAGAGAGACCCAGTACTTC	CASSLIGTRETQYF